This is a list of T cell receptor beta chains from one sample in a study of cytomegalovirus exposure and HLA in healthy donors. Only in-frame clones appear in the TCRdb table, and some are missing; sequencing was by immunoSEQ multiplex PCR. This sample has 90,000 to 140,000 clones, with 70% to 90% found just once. The sequenced sample consisted of PBMCs. These receptors were obtained from a woman under 30 in good health and CMV-seropositive. Each CDR3 is given with its conserved first and last residue. A D gene is named only where the DNA matches it firmly. Only some rows state a clone size, as once, few, many or a class for expanded clones.

TRBV19,.,TRBJ1-1,.,CASSMALGRARAFF,TGTGCCAGTAGTATGGCCCTGGGCAGGGCGCGTGCTTTCTTT
TRBV11-3,.,TRBJ2-4,.,CASREGDIQYF,TGTGCCAGCAGGGAGGGTGACATTCAGTACTTC
TRBV30,TRBD1,TRBJ1-2,few,CAWTREGALGYTF,TGTGCCTGGACACGAGAGGGGGCGCTTGGCTACACCTTC
TRBV2,.,TRBJ1-1,.,CASNRDTEAFF,TGTGCCAGCAACCGAGACACTGAAGCTTTCTTT
TRBV19,TRBD1,TRBJ1-2,.,CASRPGQGTGYTF,TGTGCCAGTAGGCCGGGACAGGGAACTGGCTACACCTTC
TRBV6-5,.,TRBJ2-7,.,CASSYAVSYEQYF,TGTGCCAGCAGTTACGCAGTTTCCTACGAGCAGTACTTC
TRBV10-3,.,TRBJ2-7,.,CAIRTASYEQYF,TGTGCCATCAGGACAGCCTCCTACGAGCAGTACTTC
TRBV2,TRBD2,TRBJ2-2,.,CASTSGSGGASGELFF,TGTGCCAGCACCAGCGGTAGCGGGGGGGCTTCCGGGGAGCTGTTTTTT
TRBV5-1,TRBD1,TRBJ2-5,.,CASSSQGAQETQYF,TGCGCCAGCAGCTCACAGGGGGCGCAGGAGACCCAGTACTTC
TRBV7-9,TRBD2,TRBJ2-7,.,CASNGRTSVYEQYF,TGTGCCAGCAACGGACGTACTAGCGTCTACGAGCAGTACTTC
TRBV28,.,TRBJ2-2,once,CASSPGTFAGELFF,TGTGCCAGCAGTCCCGGGACTTTTGCCGGGGAGCTGTTTTTT
TRBV11-2,TRBD2,TRBJ2-1,.,CASSLVSAGGPSSKQFF,TGTGCCAGCAGCTTAGTCTCTGCGGGAGGGCCGTCCTCTAAGCAGTTCTTC
TRBV27,.,TRBJ2-1,.,CASSLPYNEQFF,TGTGCCAGCAGTCTCCCCTACAATGAGCAGTTCTTC
TRBV27,.,TRBJ2-5,.,CASSLRAPRRYF,TGTGCCAGCAGTTTACGAGCTCCGAGGCGATACTTC
TRBV6-5,TRBD1,TRBJ2-2,.,CASSYETGSAGELFF,TGTGCCAGCAGTTACGAGACAGGGAGCGCCGGGGAGCTGTTTTTT
TRBV6-1,TRBD1,TRBJ1-1,.,CASSEADRGTEAFF,TGTGCCAGCAGTGAAGCTGACAGGGGAACTGAAGCTTTCTTT
TRBV25-1,.,TRBJ2-3,.,CASSEITGGDTQYF,TGTGCCAGCAGTGAGATTACCGGGGGAGATACGCAGTATTTT
TRBV5-6,.,TRBJ2-4,.,CASSLGVGVDIQYF,TGTGCCAGCAGCCTCGGGGTTGGGGTAGACATTCAGTACTTC
TRBV4-1,TRBD2,TRBJ2-7,once,CASSQDLPSGWDEQYF,TGCGCCAGCAGCCAAGATCTTCCTAGCGGGTGGGACGAGCAGTACTTC
TRBV5-1,.,TRBJ2-1,.,CASSLAHNEQFF,TGCGCCAGCAGCTTGGCTCACAATGAGCAGTTCTTC
TRBV4-1,.,TRBJ1-1,.,CASSQGATRNTEAFF,TGCGCCAGCAGTCAAGGCGCGACACGGAACACTGAAGCTTTCTTT
TRBV11-2,.,TRBJ1-6,.,CASSSQRAVTPLHF,TGTGCCAGCAGCTCCCAGAGGGCGGTGACACCCCTCCACTTT
TRBV5-1,.,TRBJ1-6,.,CASRSGNNSPLHF,TGCGCCAGCAGATCGGGGAATAATTCACCCCTCCACTTT
TRBV30,TRBD1,TRBJ2-2,.,CARTGQMNTGELFF,TGTGCCCGGACAGGGCAGATGAACACCGGGGAGCTGTTTTTT
TRBV28,TRBD1,TRBJ2-5,once,CASSYSGTGVQETQYF,TGTGCCAGCAGTTATAGCGGGACAGGGGTCCAAGAGACCCAGTACTTC
TRBV9,TRBD1,TRBJ1-6,.,CASSQDRGGSPLHF,TGTGCCAGCAGCCAAGACAGGGGCGGGTCACCCCTCCACTTT
TRBV11-2,TRBD2,TRBJ2-5,.,CASSSTSGSEETQYF,TGTGCCAGCAGCTCGACTAGCGGGAGTGAAGAGACCCAGTACTTC
TRBV27,TRBD1,TRBJ1-2,.,CASSGAGTAHGGYTF,TGTGCCAGCAGTGGGGCCGGGACAGCGCACGGTGGCTACACCTTC
TRBV27,.,TRBJ2-7,.,CASSRNRGGRYEQYF,TGTGCCAGCAGCCGGAACAGGGGGGGTCGATACGAGCAGTACTTC
TRBV5-1,.,TRBJ1-6,.,CASSLADSSYNSPLHF,TGCGCCAGCAGCTTGGCTGACAGCTCCTATAATTCACCCCTCCACTTT
TRBV4-1,.,TRBJ1-4,.,CASSPKNSAGENEKLFF,TGCGCCAGCAGCCCTAAGAATTCGGCAGGGGAAAATGAAAAACTGTTTTTT
TRBV18,.,TRBJ1-4,.,CASSPSTGGKNEKLFF,TGTGCCAGCTCACCATCGACTGGGGGGAAGAATGAAAAACTGTTTTTT
TRBV6-1,TRBD2,TRBJ2-5,.,CASRPDSGGEATQYF,TGTGCCAGCAGACCAGATAGCGGGGGTGAAGCGACCCAGTACTTC
TRBV28,TRBD2,TRBJ2-3,once,CASRTRGGDTQYF,TGTGCCAGCAGAACACGGGGGGGAGATACGCAGTATTTT
TRBV5-6,TRBD1,TRBJ1-3,.,CASSSFDRDRVAGNTIYF,TGTGCCAGCAGCTCCTTCGACCGGGACAGGGTAGCGGGAAACACCATATATTTT
TRBV29-1,.,TRBJ1-1,.,CSAETGTNTEAFF,TGCAGCGCTGAGACAGGAACGAACACTGAAGCTTTCTTT
TRBV14,TRBD1,TRBJ1-1,.,CASSTTGGVTEAFF,TGTGCCAGCAGCACCACAGGGGGCGTCACTGAAGCTTTCTTT
TRBV19,.,TRBJ2-1,.,CASSLGTPYNEQFF,TGTGCCAGTAGTCTTGGGACTCCTTACAATGAGCAGTTCTTC
TRBV13,.,TRBJ2-2,.,CASRTMTGELFF,TGTGCCAGCAGAACAATGACCGGGGAGCTGTTTTTT
TRBV11-3,.,TRBJ1-2,.,CASSQTENYGYTF,TGTGCCAGCAGCCAAACAGAGAACTATGGCTACACCTTC
TRBV30,.,TRBJ1-1,.,CAWFRGNTEAFF,TGTGCCTGGTTCAGGGGGAACACTGAAGCTTTCTTT
TRBV9,.,TRBJ2-3,.,CASSVQGRDTQYF,TGTGCCAGCAGCGTACAGGGGAGAGATACGCAGTATTTT
TRBV2,.,TRBJ1-5,.,CASSPTGPPWPQHF,TGTGCCAGCAGCCCGACAGGTCCGCCATGGCCCCAGCATTTT
TRBV2,.,TRBJ2-1,.,CASRISRSAGFSLNEQFF,TGTGCCAGCAGAATTTCTAGATCCGCGGGATTTTCCCTCAATGAGCAGTTCTTC
TRBV7-2,TRBD2,TRBJ2-1,.,CASSLPSGRATEQFF,TGTGCCAGCAGCTTACCGAGCGGGAGGGCCACTGAGCAGTTCTTC
TRBV21-1,.,TRBJ2-7,.,CASSKVPNEQYF,TGTGCCAGCAGCAAAGTTCCCAACGAGCAGTACTTC
TRBV4-1,.,TRBJ1-4,.,CASSLTNRNNEKLFF,TGCGCCAGCAGCCTTACAAACAGGAATAATGAAAAACTGTTTTTT
TRBV13,TRBD1,TRBJ1-2,.,CASSLRDRAYVPPGYTF,TGTGCCAGCAGCCTTCGGGACAGAGCTTATGTCCCTCCTGGCTACACCTTC
TRBV7-2,TRBD1,TRBJ1-2,.,CASSRQGRDGYTF,TGTGCCAGCAGTCGACAGGGAAGAGATGGCTACACCTTC
TRBV2,.,TRBJ1-2,.,CASTPSGYTNYGYTF,TGTGCCAGCACCCCCTCGGGTTATACTAACTATGGCTACACCTTC
TRBV5-4,TRBD1,TRBJ2-7,.,CASSPWTGASREQYF,TGTGCCAGCAGCCCTTGGACAGGGGCGAGCAGGGAGCAGTACTTC
TRBV5-1,TRBD1,TRBJ1-2,.,CASSLEGDRTYGYTF,TGCGCCAGCAGCTTGGAGGGGGACAGGACTTATGGCTACACCTTC
TRBV30,.,TRBJ1-4,once,CASSRGRGEKLFF,TGTGCCTCTTCGAGAGGCAGGGGTGAAAAACTGTTTTTT
TRBV27,.,TRBJ1-2,.,CASRSMGSSYGYTF,TGTGCCAGCAGATCGATGGGCAGCAGCTATGGCTACACCTTC
TRBV27,.,TRBJ2-2,.,CASSLETNTGELFF,TGTGCCAGCAGTTTAGAGACGAACACCGGGGAGCTGTTTTTT